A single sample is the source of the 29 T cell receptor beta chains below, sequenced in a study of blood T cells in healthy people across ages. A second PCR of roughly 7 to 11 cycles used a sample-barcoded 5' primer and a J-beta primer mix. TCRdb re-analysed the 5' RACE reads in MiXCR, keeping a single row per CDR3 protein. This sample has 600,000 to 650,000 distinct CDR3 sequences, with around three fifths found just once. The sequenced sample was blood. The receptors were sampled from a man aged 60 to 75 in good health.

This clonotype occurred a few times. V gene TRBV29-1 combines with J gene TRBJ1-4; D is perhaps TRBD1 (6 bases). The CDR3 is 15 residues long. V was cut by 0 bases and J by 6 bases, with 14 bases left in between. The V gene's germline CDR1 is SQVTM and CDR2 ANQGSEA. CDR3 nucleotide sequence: TGCAGCGTTGAAGATAGAGGGGGGGTAGATGAAAAACTGTTTTTT. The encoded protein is CSVEDRGGVDEKLFF.

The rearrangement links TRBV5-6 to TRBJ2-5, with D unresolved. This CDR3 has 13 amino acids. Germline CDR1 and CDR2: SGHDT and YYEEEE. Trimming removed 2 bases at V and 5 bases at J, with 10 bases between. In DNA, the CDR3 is TGTGCCAGCAGCTTTAACGGACGGGAGACCCAGTACTTC. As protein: CASSFNGRETQYF.

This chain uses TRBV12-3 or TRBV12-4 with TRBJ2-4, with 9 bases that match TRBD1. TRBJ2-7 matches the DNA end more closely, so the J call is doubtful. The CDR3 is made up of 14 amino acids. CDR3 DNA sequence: TGTGCCAGTAAGTTTACGGGACAGGGAAACGAGCAGTACTTC. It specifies CASKFTGQGNEQYF.

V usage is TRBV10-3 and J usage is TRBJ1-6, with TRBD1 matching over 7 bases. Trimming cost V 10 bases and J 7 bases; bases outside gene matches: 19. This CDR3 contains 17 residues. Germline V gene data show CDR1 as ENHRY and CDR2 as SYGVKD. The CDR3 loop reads CATKENAPRQGNSPLHF. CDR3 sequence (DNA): TGTGCCACCAAAGAAAACGCCCCGCGACAGGGAAATTCACCCCTCCACTTT.

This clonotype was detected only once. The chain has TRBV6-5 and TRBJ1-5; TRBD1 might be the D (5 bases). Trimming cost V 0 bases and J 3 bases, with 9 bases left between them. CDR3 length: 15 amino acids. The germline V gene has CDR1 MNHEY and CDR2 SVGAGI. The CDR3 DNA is TGTGCCAGCAGTTACTCGGCAGGGCCCAATCAGCCCCAGCATTTT. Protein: CASSYSAGPNQPQHF.

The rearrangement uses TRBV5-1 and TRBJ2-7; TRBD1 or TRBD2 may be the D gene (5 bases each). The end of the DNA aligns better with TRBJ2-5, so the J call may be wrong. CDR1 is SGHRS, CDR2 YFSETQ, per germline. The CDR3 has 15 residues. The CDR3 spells CASSLAGAPSETQYF. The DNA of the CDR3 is TGCGCCAGCAGCTTGGCCGGGGCCCCTTCTGAGACCCAGTACTTC.

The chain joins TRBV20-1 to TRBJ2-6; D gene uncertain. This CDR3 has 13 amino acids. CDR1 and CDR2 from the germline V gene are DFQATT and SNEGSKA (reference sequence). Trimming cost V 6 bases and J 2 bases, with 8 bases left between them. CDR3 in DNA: TGCAGTGCCCGAGTAACTGGGGCCAACGTCCTGACTTTC. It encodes CSARVTGANVLTF.

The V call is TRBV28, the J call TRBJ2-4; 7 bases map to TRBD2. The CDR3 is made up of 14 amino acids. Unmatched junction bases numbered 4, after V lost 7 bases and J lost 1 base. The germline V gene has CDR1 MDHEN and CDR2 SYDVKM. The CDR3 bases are TGTGCCAGCATAGACGGGGGGGCCAAAAACATTCAGTACTTC. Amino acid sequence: CASIDGGAKNIQYF.

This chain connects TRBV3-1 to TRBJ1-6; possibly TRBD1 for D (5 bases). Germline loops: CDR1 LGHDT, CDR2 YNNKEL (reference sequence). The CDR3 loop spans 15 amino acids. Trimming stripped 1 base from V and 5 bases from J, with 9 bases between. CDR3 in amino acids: CASSQVGTDNSPLHF. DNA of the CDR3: TGTGCCAGCAGCCAAGTGGGGACCGATAATTCACCCCTCCACTTT. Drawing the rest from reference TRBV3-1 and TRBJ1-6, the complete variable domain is DTAVSQTPKYLVTQMGNDKSIKCEQNLGHDTMYWYKQDSKKFLKIMFSYNNKELIINETVPNRFSPKSPDKAHLNLHINSLELGDSAVYFCASSQVGTDNSPLHFGNGTRLTVT.

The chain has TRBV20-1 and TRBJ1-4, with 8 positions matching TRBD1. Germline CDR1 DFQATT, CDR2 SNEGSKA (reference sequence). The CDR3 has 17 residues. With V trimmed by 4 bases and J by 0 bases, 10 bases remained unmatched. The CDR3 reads CSAMGPGQDATNEKLFF. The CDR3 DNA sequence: TGCAGTGCTATGGGCCCGGGACAGGATGCAACTAATGAAAAACTGTTTTTT.

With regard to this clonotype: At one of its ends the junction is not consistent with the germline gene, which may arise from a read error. The CDR3 nucleotides read TGCAGTGCCCTGGGGTCCACGGTCTACAATGAGCGGTTCTTC. It codes for CSALGSTVYNERFF. The chain links TRBV20-1 to TRBJ2-1; no definite D call. Germline lookup yields CDR1 DFQATT and CDR2 SNEGSKA (reference sequence). The CDR3 has 14 residues.

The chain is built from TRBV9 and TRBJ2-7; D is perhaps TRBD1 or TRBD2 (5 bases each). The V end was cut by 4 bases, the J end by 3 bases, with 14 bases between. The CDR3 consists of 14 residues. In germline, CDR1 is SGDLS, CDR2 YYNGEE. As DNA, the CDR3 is TGTGCCAGCAGCTCTACCGGGACCCTCTACGAGCAGTACTTC. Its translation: CASSSTGTLYEQYF.

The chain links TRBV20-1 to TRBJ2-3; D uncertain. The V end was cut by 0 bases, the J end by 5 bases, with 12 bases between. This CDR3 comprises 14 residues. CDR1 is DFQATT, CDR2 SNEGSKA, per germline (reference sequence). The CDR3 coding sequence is TGCAGTGCTAGAGATGGTGGCGAGATAGATACGCAGTATTTT. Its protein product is CSARDGGEIDTQYF.

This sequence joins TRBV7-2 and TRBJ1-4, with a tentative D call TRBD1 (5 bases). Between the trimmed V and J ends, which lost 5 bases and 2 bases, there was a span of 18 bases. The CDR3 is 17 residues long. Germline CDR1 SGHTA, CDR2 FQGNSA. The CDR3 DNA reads TGTGCCAGCAGCCATTTTGCCCAGGGTGGGACTAATGAAAAACTGTTTTTT. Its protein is CASSHFAQGGTNEKLFF.

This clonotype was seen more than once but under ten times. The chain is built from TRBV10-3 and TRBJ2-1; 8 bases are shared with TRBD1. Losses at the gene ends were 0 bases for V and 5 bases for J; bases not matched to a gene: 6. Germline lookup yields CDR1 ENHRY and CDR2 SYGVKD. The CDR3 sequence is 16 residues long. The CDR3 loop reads CAISESTGQGNNEQFF. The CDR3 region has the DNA TGTGCCATCAGTGAGTCGACAGGACAGGGTAACAATGAGCAGTTCTTC.

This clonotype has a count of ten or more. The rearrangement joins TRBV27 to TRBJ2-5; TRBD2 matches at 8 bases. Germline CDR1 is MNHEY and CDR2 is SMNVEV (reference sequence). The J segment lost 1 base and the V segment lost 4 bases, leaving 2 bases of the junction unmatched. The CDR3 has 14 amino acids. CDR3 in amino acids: CASSSRGAQETQYF. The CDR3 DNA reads TGTGCCAGCAGTTCGCGGGGGGCCCAAGAGACCCAGTACTTC.

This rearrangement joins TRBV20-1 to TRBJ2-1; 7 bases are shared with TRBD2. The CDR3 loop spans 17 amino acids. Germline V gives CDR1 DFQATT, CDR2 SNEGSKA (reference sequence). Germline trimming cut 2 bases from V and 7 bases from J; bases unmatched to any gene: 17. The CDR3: CSARTQLAALSVNEQFF. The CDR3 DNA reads TGCAGTGCTAGAACCCAGCTAGCGGCCCTTTCTGTGAATGAGCAGTTCTTC.

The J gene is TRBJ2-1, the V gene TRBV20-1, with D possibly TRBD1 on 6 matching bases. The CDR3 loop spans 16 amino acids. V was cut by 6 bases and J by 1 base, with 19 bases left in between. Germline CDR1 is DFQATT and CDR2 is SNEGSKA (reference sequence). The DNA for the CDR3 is TGCAGTGCCGGGCGGGTGACAGGAGGATCCTACAATGAGCAGTTCTTC. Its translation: CSAGRVTGGSYNEQFF.

This CDR3 is CASSQDPGRYYGYTF. The CDR3 bases are TGTGCCAGCAGCCAAGATCCGGGGAGATACTATGGCTACACCTTC. The chain links TRBV3-1 to TRBJ1-2; D not resolved. V was shortened by 0 bases and J by 3 bases, with 11 bases between the two germline ends. This CDR3 comprises 15 residues. Germline V gene lookup returns CDR1 LGHDT and CDR2 YNNKEL (reference sequence).

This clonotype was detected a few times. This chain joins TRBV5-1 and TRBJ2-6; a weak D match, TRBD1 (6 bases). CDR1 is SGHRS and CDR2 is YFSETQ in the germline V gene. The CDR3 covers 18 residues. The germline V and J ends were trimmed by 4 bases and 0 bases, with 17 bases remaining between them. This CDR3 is CASSEILDSSSGANVLTF. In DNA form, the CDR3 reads TGCGCCAGCAGCGAAATTCTGGACAGCTCCTCTGGGGCCAACGTCCTGACTTTC.

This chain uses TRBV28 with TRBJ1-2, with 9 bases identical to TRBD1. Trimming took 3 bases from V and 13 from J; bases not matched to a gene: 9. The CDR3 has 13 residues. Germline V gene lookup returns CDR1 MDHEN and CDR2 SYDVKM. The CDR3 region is CASSFGGQGRTTF. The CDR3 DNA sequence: TGTGCCAGCAGTTTCGGGGGACAGGGACGGACCACCTTC.

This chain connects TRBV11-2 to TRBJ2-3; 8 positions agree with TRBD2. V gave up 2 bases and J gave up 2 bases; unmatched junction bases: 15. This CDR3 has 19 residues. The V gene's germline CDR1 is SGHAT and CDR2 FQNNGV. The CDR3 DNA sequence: TGTGCCAGCAGCTTATCCCGACTAGCGAGGGGCTCTGACACAGATACGCAGTATTTT. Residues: CASSLSRLARGSDTDTQYF.

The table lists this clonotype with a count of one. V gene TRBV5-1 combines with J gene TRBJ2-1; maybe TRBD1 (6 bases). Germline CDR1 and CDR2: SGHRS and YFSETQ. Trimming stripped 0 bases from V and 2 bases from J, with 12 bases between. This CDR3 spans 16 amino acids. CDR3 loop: CASSLALGAPYNEQFF. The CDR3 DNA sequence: TGCGCCAGCAGCTTGGCGTTGGGGGCTCCCTACAATGAGCAGTTCTTC.

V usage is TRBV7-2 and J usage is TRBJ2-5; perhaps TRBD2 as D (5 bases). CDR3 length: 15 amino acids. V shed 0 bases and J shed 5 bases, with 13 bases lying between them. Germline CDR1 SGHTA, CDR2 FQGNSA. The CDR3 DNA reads TGTGCCAGCAGCTTAGCGGCGTCGGGGTGGGAGACCCAGTACTTC. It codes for CASSLAASGWETQYF.

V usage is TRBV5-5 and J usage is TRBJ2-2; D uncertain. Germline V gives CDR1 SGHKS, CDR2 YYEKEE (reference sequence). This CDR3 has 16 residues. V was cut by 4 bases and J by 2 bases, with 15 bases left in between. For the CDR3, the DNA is TGTGCCAGCAGCATGCCTGAAGGGCTAAACACCGGGGAGCTGTTTTTT. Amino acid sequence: CASSMPEGLNTGELFF.

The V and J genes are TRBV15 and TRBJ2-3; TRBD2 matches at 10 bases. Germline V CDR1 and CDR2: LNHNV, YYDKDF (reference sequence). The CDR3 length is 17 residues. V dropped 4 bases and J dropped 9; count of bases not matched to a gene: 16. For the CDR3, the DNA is TGTGCCACCAGCACCGGGATAGCGGGGGGCCCATCTGGGACGCAGTATTTT. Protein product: CATSTGIAGGPSGTQYF.

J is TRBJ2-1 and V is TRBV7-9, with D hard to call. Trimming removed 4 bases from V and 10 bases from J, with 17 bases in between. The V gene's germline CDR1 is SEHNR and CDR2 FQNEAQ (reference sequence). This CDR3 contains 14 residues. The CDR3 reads CASSSPGRPSEQFF. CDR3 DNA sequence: TGTGCCAGCAGCTCCCCAGGCAGGCCGTCCGAGCAGTTCTTC.

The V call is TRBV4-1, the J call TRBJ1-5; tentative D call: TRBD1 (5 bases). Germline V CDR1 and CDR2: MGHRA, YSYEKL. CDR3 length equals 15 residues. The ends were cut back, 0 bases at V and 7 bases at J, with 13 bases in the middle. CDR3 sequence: CASSQDTGGGQPQHF. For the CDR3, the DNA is TGCGCCAGCAGCCAAGATACCGGGGGAGGGCAGCCCCAGCATTTT.

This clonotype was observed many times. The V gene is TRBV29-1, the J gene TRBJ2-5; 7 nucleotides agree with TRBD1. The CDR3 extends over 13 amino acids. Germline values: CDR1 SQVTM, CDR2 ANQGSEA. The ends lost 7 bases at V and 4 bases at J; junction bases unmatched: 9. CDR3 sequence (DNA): TGCAGCGCCTACAGGGGTGTTGGAGAGACCCAGTACTTC. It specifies CSAYRGVGETQYF. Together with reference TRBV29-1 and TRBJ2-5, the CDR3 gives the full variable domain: SAVISQKPSRDICQRGTSLTIQCQVDSQVTMMFWYRQQPGQSLTLIATANQGSEATYESGFVIDKFPISRPNLTFSTLTVSNMSPEDSSIYLCSAYRGVGETQYFGPGTRLLVL.